The next 29 T cell receptor beta chains were all read from a single sample in a study of regulatory T cells in long-lasting Graves disease. According to the study, TCR beta libraries were built with iRepertoire HTBI primers and CDR3-region Arm-PCR. MiXCR, run by TCRdb on the multiplex PCR reads, gives a single entry per CDR3 protein. The sample yields roughly 250,000 distinct CDR3 sequences, about 17% seen once. The sample's time point: newly diagnosed GD, antithyroid drugs for less than 3 months. RNA from PBMCs was the source of the TCR library. These records were also assigned to another study, of T cells in Graves' hyperthyroidism and ophthalmopathy.

The material was peripheral blood mononuclear cells (PBMCs), obtained at new diagnosis, from a patient treated with antithyroid drugs. The receptors shown here come from a woman in her 30s with Graves disease.

V gene TRBV11-2 combines with J gene TRBJ1-5; weak D call: TRBD1 (5 bases). The length of the CDR3 is 15 residues. V lost 5 bases, J lost 0 bases, and 11 bases lay in between. CDR1 is SGHAT and CDR2 is FQNNGV in the germline V gene. This CDR3 is CASSILGGSNQPQHF. CDR3 nucleotide sequence: TGTGCCAGCAGCATACTGGGGGGTAGCAATCAGCCCCAGCATTTT.

The J gene is TRBJ2-1, the V gene TRBV25-1; 9 nucleotides agree with TRBD1. Germline V gene lookup returns CDR1 MGHDK and CDR2 SYGVNS. The CDR3 has 17 residues. V gave up 3 bases and J gave up 6 bases; unmatched junction bases: 12. CDR3 bases: TGTGCCAGCAGTGAGCCGACCGGGACAGGGAAACCCAATGAGCAGTTCTTC. Translation gives CASSEPTGTGKPNEQFF.

On this clonotype itself: This is likely an artifact of a read error, given a far larger clone one base away. This chain joins TRBV2 and TRBJ2-1, with 8 bases aligning to TRBD1. Germline CDR1 reads SNHLY; CDR2 reads FYNNEI. This CDR3 comprises 18 residues. The CDR3: CAGSLEAWRQGPRREQFF. The DNA for the CDR3 is TGTGCCGGCAGCTTAGAAGCATGGAGACAGGGGCCTCGGCGAGAGCAGTTCTTC.

This clonotype was counted ten times or more. V is TRBV7-2 and J is TRBJ2-1; 8 bases align to TRBD2. Germline values: CDR1 SGHTA, CDR2 FQGNSA. The CDR3 extends over 15 amino acids. J gave up 4 bases and V 5 bases, and 7 bases lay outside the gene matches. The chain's CDR3 is CASSRGGGTYNEQFF. In nucleotides, the CDR3 is TGTGCCAGCAGCCGGGGGGGCGGTACATACAATGAGCAGTTCTTC.

The chain recombines TRBV7-2 with TRBJ2-5, with unresolved D. Germline V gene data show CDR1 as SGHTA and CDR2 as FQGNSA. V shed 2 bases and J shed 0 bases, with 10 bases lying between them. This CDR3 contains 15 residues. The CDR3 bases are TGTGCCAGCAGCTTAAGGGCGGTCAACCAAGAGACCCAGTACTTC. This encodes CASSLRAVNQETQYF.

This clonotype showed up many times. J is TRBJ1-2 and V is TRBV6-2 or TRBV6-3; D is uncertain. CDR3 length: 15 amino acids. Germline loops: CDR1 MNHEY, CDR2 SVGEGT. V was cut by 6 bases and J by 1 base, with 15 bases left in between. The CDR3 DNA is TGTGCCAGCAGGAAAAGAGAATTAGATAACTATGGCTACACCTTC. The encoded protein is CASRKRELDNYGYTF.

This clonotype showed up many times. The chain has TRBV5-1 and TRBJ1-1; no definite D call. V dropped 0 bases and J dropped 13 bases, with 13 bases sitting between them. Germline V CDR1 and CDR2: SGHRS, YFSETQ. The CDR3 totals 12 residues. CDR3 amino acids: CASSLGGAPHFF. The CDR3, as DNA: TGCGCCAGCAGCTTGGGGGGAGCCCCCCATTTCTTT. Combining the CDR3 with reference TRBV5-1 and TRBJ1-1 gives the whole variable domain KAGVTQTPRYLIKTRGQQVTLSCSPISGHRSVSWYQQTPGQGLQFLFEYFSETQRNKGNFPGRFSGRQFSNSRSEMNVSTLELGDSALYLCASSLGGAPHFFGQGTRLTVV.

This clonotype has more than one count but fewer than ten. V gene TRBV2 combines with J gene TRBJ1-4; a weak D match, TRBD1 (6 bases). CDR3 size: 15 residues. Germline CDR1 SNHLY, CDR2 FYNNEI. V lost 5 bases to trimming and J lost 0 bases, with 10 bases between them. CDR3 protein: CASSPWTATNEKLFF. CDR3 in DNA: TGTGCCAGCAGTCCCTGGACAGCAACTAATGAAAAACTGTTTTTT.

Of note for this clonotype: This may stem from a read error, because a much larger clone lies one nucleotide away. The V call is TRBV20-1, the J call TRBJ1-2, with D uncertain. The germline gives CDR1 DFQATT, CDR2 SNEGSKA (reference sequence). The CDR3 runs to 12 residues. The CDR3 coding sequence is TGCAGTGCTAGAGGACTCGGCTATAGCTACACCTTC. It encodes CSARGLGYSYTF.

This clonotype came up many times. The chain is built from TRBV4-2 and TRBJ1-1; perhaps TRBD1 as D (5 bases). Germline CDR1 reads LGHNA; CDR2 reads YNFKEQ. The CDR3 runs to 16 residues. With 0 bases removed from V and 0 bases from J, the gap between germline ends came to 11 bases. The CDR3 is CASSQEGGTVNTEAFF. CDR3 coding DNA: TGTGCCAGCAGCCAAGAAGGTGGGACCGTGAACACTGAAGCTTTCTTT.

This clonotype appeared many times. The CDR3 protein is CASSLGDSLKEAFF. In DNA, the CDR3 is TGCGCCAGCAGCTTGGGGGACAGCCTTAAAGAGGCTTTCTTT. This chain uses TRBV5-1 with TRBJ1-1, with TRBD1 matching over 7 bases. CDR1 is SGHRS and CDR2 is YFSETQ in the germline V gene. Germline trimming cut 0 bases from V and 11 bases from J; bases unmatched to any gene: 10. The CDR3 is 14 residues long.

This clonotype occurred many times. The gene calls are TRBV12-3 or TRBV12-4 and TRBJ2-7; 10 bases match TRBD2. The CDR3 totals 15 residues. After removal of 6 bases from V and 4 bases from J, the junction contained 9 bases not matched to a gene. This CDR3 reads CASSLTGTSEYEQYF. The CDR3 DNA sequence: TGTGCCAGCAGCCTAACCGGGACTAGCGAATACGAGCAGTACTTC.

This clonotype has ten or more counts. One end of the junction varies from germline; a read error may be responsible. This sequence joins TRBV18 and TRBJ2-2; the D is unclear. The CDR3 contains 12 residues. Germline V gene lookup returns CDR1 KGHSH and CDR2 LQKENI. As DNA, the CDR3 is TGCGCCAGCAGCCGGGACACCGGGGAGCTGTTTTTT. Its translation is CASSRDTGELFF.

V usage is TRBV6-2 or TRBV6-3 and J usage is TRBJ1-6; 7 nucleotides match TRBD1. V lost 5 bases and J lost 4; bases outside the gene matches: 5. This CDR3 spans 15 amino acids. From germline, CDR1 is MNHEY and CDR2 SVGEGT. The CDR3 sequence is CASSPETGYNSPLHF. In nucleotides, the CDR3 is TGTGCCAGCAGTCCCGAGACAGGGTATAATTCACCCCTCCACTTT.

This clonotype was detected ten times or more. The CDR3 is CASSLAGVETQYF. DNA for the CDR3: TGTGCCAGCAGCTTAGCGGGGGTTGAGACCCAGTACTTC. The rearrangement joins TRBV11-2 to TRBJ2-5, with D possibly TRBD2 on 6 matching bases. V dropped 1 base and J dropped 5 bases, with 8 bases sitting between them. Germline V gene lookup returns CDR1 SGHAT and CDR2 FQNNGV. This CDR3 has 13 residues.

This clonotype came up many times. V usage is TRBV6-1 and J usage is TRBJ2-3; 8 positions agree with TRBD2. Unmatched junction bases numbered 6, after V lost 6 bases and J lost 1 base. Germline loops: CDR1 MNHNS, CDR2 SASEGT. This CDR3 comprises 15 residues. Here the CDR3 DNA reads TGTGCCAGCAGACAAGCGGGGGTCCGCACAGATACGCAGTATTTT. It encodes CASRQAGVRTDTQYF.

Many counts were recorded for this clonotype. The chain has TRBV20-1 and TRBJ2-5; 10 bases line up with TRBD2. Germline CDR1 DFQATT, CDR2 SNEGSKA (reference sequence). CDR3 length: 15 residues. V shed 0 bases, J shed 5 bases, and the junction held 6 bases outside the gene matches. The CDR3 protein is CSARDPAGGKETQYF. The CDR3, as DNA: TGCAGTGCTAGAGATCCAGCGGGGGGGAAGGAGACCCAGTACTTC.

This clonotype has ten or more counts. The chain couples TRBV9 to TRBJ1-1; D unresolved. This CDR3 contains 15 residues. The germline CDR1 and CDR2 sequences are SGDLS and YYNGEE. With 3 bases removed from V and 1 base from J, the gap between germline ends came to 13 bases. DNA for the CDR3: TGTGCCAGCAGCGCGGGCCCCCAGGCGAACACTGAAGCTTTCTTT. Translated, it gives CASSAGPQANTEAFF.

Many counts were recorded for this clonotype. The chain recombines TRBV12-3 or TRBV12-4 with TRBJ1-1; 7 nucleotides agree with TRBD1. The CDR3 loop spans 14 amino acids. V lost 6 bases and J lost 3; bases outside the gene matches: 7. This CDR3 reads CASSLQGSYTEAFF. CDR3 DNA sequence: TGTGCCAGCAGCCTACAGGGGTCCTACACTGAAGCTTTCTTT.

At least ten counts were recorded for this clonotype. This chain uses TRBV7-2 with TRBJ2-1; possible D gene TRBD2, 6 bases. With 0 bases removed from V and 7 bases from J, the gap between germline ends came to 10 bases. Germline lookup yields CDR1 SGHTA and CDR2 FQGNSA. This CDR3 has 14 amino acids. The CDR3 DNA sequence: TGTGCCAGCAGCTTAGCGGGGGGAACAAATGAGCAGTTCTTC. It specifies CASSLAGGTNEQFF.

This clonotype was counted at least ten times. The chain links TRBV9 to TRBJ2-5; TRBD1 or TRBD2 may be the D gene (5 bases each). Looked up from germline, CDR1 is SGDLS and CDR2 is YYNGEE. Trimming removed 0 bases at V and 1 base at J, with 13 bases between. The CDR3 loop spans 16 amino acids. CDR3 amino acids: CASSVGGGRFQETQYF. CDR3 coding DNA: TGTGCCAGCAGCGTAGGTGGGGGACGGTTCCAAGAGACCCAGTACTTC.

In its sample, this clonotype was seen many times. The chain recombines TRBV7-9 with TRBJ1-5, with TRBD1 identical over 8 bases. V shed 4 bases and J 0 bases; nucleotides not matched to a gene: 8. This CDR3 is 17 amino acids long. In germline, CDR1 is SEHNR, CDR2 FQNEAQ (reference sequence). In DNA, the CDR3 is TGTGCCAGCAGCTCAGTAGCGACAGGGGTTAGCAATCAGCCCCAGCATTTT. It encodes CASSSVATGVSNQPQHF.

Many counts were recorded for this clonotype. The V and J genes are TRBV27 and TRBJ2-3; perhaps TRBD1 as D (6 bases). The germline CDR1 and CDR2 sequences are MNHEY and SMNVEV (reference sequence). The CDR3 extends over 16 amino acids. The V and J ends lost 1 base and 3 bases respectively, with 14 bases between them. The CDR3 DNA reads as TGTGCCAGCAGTTTATACCGGGCAGGGGCAACAGATACGCAGTATTTT. Protein product: CASSLYRAGATDTQYF.

This clonotype was seen many times. The rearrangement joins TRBV10-3 to TRBJ2-5; the D gene is possibly TRBD1 (6 bases). Per the germline V gene, CDR1 is ENHRY and CDR2 is SYGVKD. V lost 6 bases and J 3 bases, leaving 11 bases between the germline ends. The CDR3 runs 13 residues. This CDR3 reads CAISPGTKETQYF. CDR3 nucleotides: TGTGCCATCAGCCCCGGGACAAAAGAGACCCAGTACTTC.

At least ten counts were recorded for this clonotype. The chain employs TRBV6-2 or TRBV6-3 and TRBJ1-1; 10 nucleotides line up with TRBD1. V dropped 5 bases and J dropped 5; count of bases not matched to a gene: 8. The CDR3 is made up of 15 amino acids. In germline, CDR1 is MNHEY, CDR2 SVGEGT. CDR3 residues: CASSISGTGATEAFF. CDR3 coding DNA: TGTGCCAGCAGTATATCCGGGACAGGGGCAACTGAAGCTTTCTTT.

This clonotype was seen repeatedly, ten times or more. This chain joins TRBV3-1 and TRBJ1-5; D may be TRBD1 (6 bases). This CDR3 region has 14 residues. The V gene's germline CDR1 is LGHDT and CDR2 YNNKEL (reference sequence). Trimming took off 4 bases at V and 8 bases at J, with 15 bases between the two ends. The CDR3 region is CASSPSRGQKPQHF. In DNA, the CDR3 is TGTGCCAGCAGCCCCTCGCGGGGGCAAAAGCCCCAGCATTTT. Full variable domain (rest looked up from reference TRBV3-1 and TRBJ1-5): DTAVSQTPKYLVTQMGNDKSIKCEQNLGHDTMYWYKQDSKKFLKIMFSYNNKELIINETVPNRFSPKSPDKAHLNLHINSLELGDSAVYFCASSPSRGQKPQHFGDGTRLSIL.

This clonotype was counted many times. This sequence joins TRBV6-1 and TRBJ1-1; D is perhaps TRBD1 (6 bases). The germline V gene encodes CDR1 MNHNS and CDR2 SASEGT. The CDR3 covers 14 residues. The V end was cut by 5 bases, the J end by 6 bases, with 16 bases between. Written as DNA, the CDR3 is TGTGCCAGCAGTCGAGACCGGAAGGGGGCTGAAGCTTTCTTT. This codes for CASSRDRKGAEAFF.

Ten or more counts support this clonotype. The chain combines TRBV5-1 with TRBJ1-2; D remains unclear. This CDR3 comprises 14 residues. Between the trimmed V and J ends, which lost 0 bases and 4 bases, there was a span of 10 bases. The V gene's germline CDR1 is SGHRS and CDR2 YFSETQ. The CDR3 protein is CASSLENSGYGYTF. The CDR3 region has the DNA TGCGCCAGCAGCTTGGAGAATAGTGGCTATGGCTACACCTTC.

This clonotype was counted between two and nine times. The chain couples TRBV7-9 to TRBJ2-2; D remains ambiguous. The length of the CDR3 is 16 residues. Trimming took off 5 bases at V and 2 bases at J, with 15 bases between the two ends. Per germline, CDR1 SEHNR and CDR2 FQNEAQ (reference sequence). CDR3 sequence: CASSPFETTNTGELFF. The CDR3 DNA sequence: TGTGCCAGCAGCCCCTTTGAGACAACTAACACCGGGGAGCTGTTTTTT.